A single sample gave rise to the 18 T cell receptor beta chains below, sequenced in a study of tumor-infiltrating lymphocytes in primary liver carcinoma. Constant-region priming of about 520 ng total RNA yielded TCR beta cDNA. Construction of TCR beta libraries relied on three successive nested multiplex PCR rounds employing slightly modified ARM-PCR. Each of the first two PCR rounds ran about 9 cycles with TRBV1-TRBV30 forward and C-beta reverse primers. Each CDR3 protein gets one entry after TCRdb re-called the multiplex PCR reads with MiXCR. The data hold 40,000 to 60,000 distinct CDR3 sequences, with about 68% observed a single time. DNA and RNA were both co-extracted from approximately 20-30 mg of bulk tissue that had not been sorted. What was sequenced was liver tumor tissue from sampling region 3. Described subset: tumor region T3, left-lateral pole. The receptors stem from a man in his forties with primary liver carcinoma and hepatitis B virus infection.

Turning to this clonotype: It may be a read error: a sequence one base away is much more abundant. This chain joins TRBV7-9 and TRBJ2-1; TRBD2 might be the D (6 bases). Per germline, CDR1 SEHNR and CDR2 FQNEAQ (reference sequence). The V gene lost 5 bases and the J gene lost 5 bases, with 19 bases spanning the gap. This CDR3 region has 16 residues. Here the CDR3 DNA reads TGTGCCAGCAGCCCTGTATGGCTAACGGGAGACAATGAGCAGTTCTTC. This gives the protein CASSPVWLTGDNEQFF.

This clonotype was observed a few times. A much larger clonotype is one base distant, so this may be a read error. V gene TRBV28 combines with J gene TRBJ2-1, with 12 bases that match TRBD2. Germline assignment: CDR1 MDHEN and CDR2 SYDVKM. The CDR3 sequence is 17 residues long. The CDR3 coding sequence is TGTGCCAGCAGCTATCGGACTAGCGGGACCCTTCGGAATGAGCACTTCTTC. Translated: CASSYRTSGTLRNEHFF.

As regards this clonotype: The junction departs from the called germline gene at one end, perhaps through a read error. V usage is TRBV29-1 and J usage is TRBJ1-1, with D hard to call. From germline, CDR1 is SQVTM and CDR2 ANQGSEA. The CDR3 is 13 amino acids. The CDR3 region has the DNA TGCAGCGCATCGGAGGCGAGGAGTACTGAAGCTTACTTT. This encodes CSASEARSTEAYF.

With regard to this clonotype: Lacking the conserved final phenylalanine or tryptophan, this CDR3 likely reflects a read error. The J gene is TRBJ1-6, the V gene TRBV11-2; D not resolved. The CDR3 is 15 amino acids. The germline V gene has CDR1 SGHAT and CDR2 FQNNGV. CDR3 amino acids: CVSSLQSSYNSPLHY. CDR3 in DNA: TGTGTCAGCAGTTTACAGAGCTCCTATAATTCACCCCTCCACTAT.

The gene calls are TRBV11-1 and TRBJ2-3; weak D call: TRBD2 (6 bases). Trimming shortened V by 8 bases and J by 0 bases, and 18 bases separated the two germline ends. This CDR3 is built from 16 residues. Germline CDR1 SGHAT, CDR2 FQDESV (reference sequence). The CDR3 sequence is CASPKGIAVSTDTQYF. CDR3 nucleotide sequence: TGTGCCAGCCCCAAGGGAATAGCGGTTAGCACAGATACGCAGTATTTT.

As for this clonotype: The junction does not match germline at one end; this may be a read error. The J gene is TRBJ2-5, the V gene TRBV11-2; TRBD2 might be the D (6 bases). The CDR3 runs to 16 residues. Germline V CDR1 and CDR2: SGHAT, FQNNGV. This chain's CDR3 is CASRSRDSAHQEIHYF. The CDR3 DNA is TGTGCCAGCAGATCCCGGGACTCGGCCCACCAAGAGATCCATTATTTC. Variable domain in full (rest from reference TRBV11-2 and TRBJ2-5): EAGVAQSPRYKIIEKRQSVAFWCNPISGHATLYWYQQILGQGPKLLIQFQNNGVVDDSQLPKDRFSAERLKGVDSTLKIQPAKLEDSAVYLCASRSRDSAHQEIHYFGPGTRLLVL.

A remark on this clonotype: At one of its ends the junction is not consistent with the germline gene, which may arise from a read error. V and J are TRBV29-1 and TRBJ2-1; either TRBD1 or TRBD2 may fit D (5 bases each). The CDR3 extends over 15 amino acids. Germline-derived CDR1 and CDR2 are SQVTM and ANQGSEA. CDR3: CSVERQDMGYNEQFF. The CDR3 DNA is TGTAGCGTTGAGCGCCAGGACATGGGTTACAATGAGCAGTTCTTC.

This clonotype appeared many times. The chain is built from TRBV5-1 and TRBJ1-1; maybe TRBD1 (6 bases). The CDR3 has 14 amino acids. Germline V gene sequence: CDR1 SGHRS, CDR2 YFSETQ. The V end lost 0 bases, the J end lost 5 bases, and 11 bases lay between the germline ends. The CDR3 reads CASSLGGGETEAFF. Written as DNA, the CDR3 is TGCGCCAGCAGCTTGGGCGGGGGCGAGACTGAAGCTTTCTTT.

To note about this clonotype: Being one base from a much bigger clone, this may be a read error. This chain uses TRBV7-9 with TRBJ2-1, with 8 bases lining up with TRBD1. Germline V gene lookup returns CDR1 SEHNR and CDR2 FQNEAQ (reference sequence). CDR3 length equals 16 residues. The CDR3 DNA follows: TGTGCCGGCAGCTTACCCTCCCGGACAGGGTTTTATGAGCAGTTCTTC. Translating gives CAGSLPSRTGFYEQFF.

This clonotype was counted at least ten times. The gene calls are TRBV28 and TRBJ2-5, with a weak D call TRBD2 (6 bases). Deletions cut 4 bases from V and 2 bases from J, with 20 bases between. The CDR3 spans 17 residues. In germline, CDR1 is MDHEN, CDR2 SYDVKM. The CDR3 region has the DNA TGTGCCAGCAGTTCCCCGCGGGGAGGAACCGGGCAAGAGACCCAGTACTTC. Translating gives CASSSPRGGTGQETQYF. The full variable domain, rest sourced from reference TRBV28 and TRBJ2-5, is DVKVTQSSRYLVKRTGEKVFLECVQDMDHENMFWYRQDPGLGLRLIYFSYDVKMKEKGDIPEGYSVSREKKERFSLILESASTNQTSMYLCASSSPRGGTGQETQYFGPGTRLLVL.

Of note for this clonotype: A clone one base away is much larger, so this may be a read error. This chain connects TRBV7-9 to TRBJ2-3, with D perhaps being TRBD1 or TRBD2 (5 bases each). The germline V and J ends were trimmed by 2 bases and 2 bases, with 20 bases remaining between them. Germline V lookup: CDR1 SEHNR, CDR2 FQNEAQ (reference sequence). This CDR3 contains 18 residues. The CDR3 sequence: CASSLKEWGRVNTDTQYF. Written as DNA, the CDR3 is TGTGCCAGCAGCTTAAAGGAGTGGGGACGGGTCAACACAGATACGCAGTATTTT.

Remarks on this clonotype: A junction boundary mismatches the germline segment, possibly from a read error. The V and J genes are TRBV29-1 and TRBJ2-7; possibly TRBD2 for D (6 bases). CDR1 and CDR2 from the germline V gene are SQVTM and ANQGSEA. CDR3 length: 18 amino acids. CDR3 in amino acids: CSVEGLREEWRSLYDQYF. Written as DNA, the CDR3 is TGCAGCGTTGAAGGCCTGAGGGAGGAGTGGCGAAGCCTGTACGATCAGTACTTC.

This chain links TRBV6-4 with TRBJ2-7; D is possibly TRBD2 (5 bases). V was cut by 9 bases and J by 3 bases, with 21 bases left in between. CDR1 and CDR2 from the germline V gene are MRHNA and SNTAGT. The CDR3 is 15 amino acids. The DNA of the CDR3 is TGTGCCAGTAGTCTCAAGTTCGACCGGGACTACGAGCAGTACTTC. Protein: CASSLKFDRDYEQYF.

About this clonotype: Since no conserved phenylalanine or tryptophan closes the CDR3, a read error is the likely cause. This chain connects TRBV11-2 to TRBJ2-3; 9 bases map to TRBD2. The CDR3 is made up of 16 amino acids. The trim removed 7 bases at V and 0 bases at J, leaving 8 bases unmatched. The germline gives CDR1 SGHAT, CDR2 FQNNGV. The DNA for the CDR3 is TGTGCCAGCAACCCCCCGACTAGCGGTAGCACAGATACGCAGTATTCT. It specifies CASNPPTSGSTDTQYS.

This clonotype was recorded at least ten times. This rearrangement joins TRBV5-4 to TRBJ2-2; TRBD2 matches 7 bases. The CDR3 is made up of 16 amino acids. The V segment lost 3 bases and the J segment 7 bases; nucleotides outside the gene matches: 12. The V gene's germline CDR1 is SGHNT and CDR2 YYREEE (reference sequence). CDR3 in amino acids: CASSSGLGGRIGELFF. The DNA of the CDR3 is TGTGCCAGCAGCTCTGGACTAGGTGGGAGGATCGGGGAGCTGTTTTTT.

The chain uses TRBV13 and TRBJ2-3; D possibly corresponds to TRBD2 (6 bases). The length of the CDR3 is 15 residues. V lost 0 bases and J lost 8, with 15 bases in between. Germline V gene sequence: CDR1 PRHDT, CDR2 FYEKMQ (reference sequence). CDR3 amino acids: CASSLGQRYGGTQYF. The DNA of the CDR3 is TGTGCCAGCAGCTTAGGACAGAGGTACGGGGGTACGCAGTATTTT. Complete variable domain (other parts from reference TRBV13 and TRBJ2-3): AAGVIQSPRHLIKEKRETATLKCYPIPRHDTVYWYQQGPGQDPQFLISFYEKMQSDKGSIPDRFSAQQFSDYHSELNMSSLELGDSALYFCASSLGQRYGGTQYFGPGTRLTVL.

Of note for this clonotype: Mismatch with germline at one junction end may stem from a read error. This chain connects TRBV29-1 to TRBJ1-2; D ambiguous. This CDR3 is built from 12 residues. Germline V CDR1 and CDR2: SQVTM, ANQGSEA. CDR3 sequence (DNA): TGCGGCGTCGGCTCTGACAACTATGGCTACACCTTC. It encodes CGVGSDNYGYTF. Based on the CDR3 plus reference TRBV29-1 and TRBJ1-2, the full variable domain is SAVISQKPSRDICQRGTSLTIQCQVDSQVTMMFWYRQQPGQSLTLIATANQGSEATYESGFVIDKFPISRPNLTFSTLTVSNMSPEDSSIYLCGVGSDNYGYTFGSGTRLTVV.

Comment on this clonotype: No conserved phenylalanine or tryptophan ends this CDR3, so it is likely a read error. No DNA is shown, since the ends of the CDR3 on it are uncertain; the CDR3 is the one TCRdb lists. The chain has TRBV10-2 and TRBJ2-1; the DNA was not used to check the table's D call, TRBD2. Germline V lookup: CDR1 WSHSY, CDR2 SAAADI. 16 amino acids form the CDR3, both terminal residues included. The CDR3 protein is CASIGPSQKSYIEKFC.